This T cell receptor beta chain was found in a study of blood T cell repertoires in COVID-19. For the study at large: Acute and convalescent COVID-19 specimens originated in the United States, Italy and Spain. The cDNA or gDNA used as material had been derived from T cells, B-cell-depleted T cells, or PBMCs.

This CDR3 contains 14 residues. The V gene lost 1 base and the J gene lost 2 bases, with 6 bases spanning the gap. Germline V gene data show CDR1 as MNHEY and CDR2 as SVGAGI. Methods used by the authors: Amplification of reference gene primers provided the estimated nucleated cell counts. Here immunoSEQ multiplex PCR was the method, and the copy in TCRdb shows in-frame clones only, minus some. D and trimming come from the DNA, and the V and J calls and clone size come from that table. The sample has over 300,000 clones, 90% seen once. The clonotype comes from a man aged 18 to 30 with active or convalescent COVID-19. Sequencing was performed on peripheral blood. The V call is TRBV6-5, the J call TRBJ1-3; D is unclear. The chain's CDR3 is CASSYFGTGNTIYF. The CDR3 coding sequence is TGTGCCAGCAGTTACTTCGGGACTGGAAACACCATATATTTT.